The clone carrying this T cell receptor beta chain appeared many times. Its antigen is currently unknown. Regions amplified from RNA transcripts were the TCR beta CDR3 regions. First-round RT-PCR targeting the TCR CDR3 was performed with the HTBI primer set. From the multiplex PCR reads, TCRdb called clonotypes with MiXCR, one entry per CDR3 protein. The sample shows a few hundred thousand distinct CDR3 sequences, under 15% of them seen only once. This entry comes from a study of T cells in Graves' hyperthyroidism and ophthalmopathy. Turning to the study itself: Peripheral blood was collected at initial diagnosis, before any treatment.

CDR3 length equals 14 residues. Germline values: CDR1 GTSNPN, CDR2 SVGIG (reference sequence). V was shortened by 0 bases and J by 7 bases, with 12 bases between the two germline ends. Researchers defined stable Graves' hyperthyroidism as no ophthalmopathy progression within 18 months. Broader study findings: The model identified upcoming ophthalmopathy a median approximately six months ahead of onset. Blood shared most expanded thyroid clonotypes above 0.001.

J is TRBJ1-4 and V is TRBV30; possible D gene TRBD1, 5 bases. The sample consisted of blood. The source of this sequence is a woman in her thirties with Graves' hyperthyroidism. The CDR3, as DNA: TGTGCCTGGAGTGTAGGGTATGGGGGTGAAAAACTGTTTTTT. It yields the protein CAWSVGYGGEKLFF.